In this sample, the clone carrying this T cell receptor beta chain turned up a few times. The antigen is unknown. These data are taken from a study of beta chain features in type 1 diabetes. Study context: Across every sample, 100 million to 130 million sorted cells were examined in total. Study-wide findings and caveats: Healthy donors had naive, central memory and Treg TCRB repertoires that appeared less similar than those seen among patients. VDJ junctions in type 1 diabetes patients carried more deletions and fewer insertions. In every one of the four CD4+ subsets, TCRB CDR3s were moderately but significantly shorter in Type 1 diabetes patients.

Trimming left V 5 bases short and J 5 bases short, with 21 bases between. The CDR3 is 16 residues long. Germline V gene lookup returns CDR1 SGHVS and CDR2 FNYEAQ. Expressed TCRB transcripts were sequenced because the entire RNA isolate underwent reverse transcription. This table comes from immunoSEQ multiplex PCR, and its TCRdb copy is limited to in-frame clones, with some not included. The sample holds roughly 730,000 clones, around an eighth seen once. Sequencing was performed on naive CD4+ T cells from blood. The origin of this receptor is a man younger than 35 with type 1 diabetes. The rearrangement uses TRBV7-6 and TRBJ2-5; TRBD2 is a possible D gene (6 bases). The CDR3 DNA sequence: TGTGCCAGCAGCCAAACAACAGGATCTGCGGGGGAGACCCAGTACTTC. It encodes CASSQTTGSAGETQYF.